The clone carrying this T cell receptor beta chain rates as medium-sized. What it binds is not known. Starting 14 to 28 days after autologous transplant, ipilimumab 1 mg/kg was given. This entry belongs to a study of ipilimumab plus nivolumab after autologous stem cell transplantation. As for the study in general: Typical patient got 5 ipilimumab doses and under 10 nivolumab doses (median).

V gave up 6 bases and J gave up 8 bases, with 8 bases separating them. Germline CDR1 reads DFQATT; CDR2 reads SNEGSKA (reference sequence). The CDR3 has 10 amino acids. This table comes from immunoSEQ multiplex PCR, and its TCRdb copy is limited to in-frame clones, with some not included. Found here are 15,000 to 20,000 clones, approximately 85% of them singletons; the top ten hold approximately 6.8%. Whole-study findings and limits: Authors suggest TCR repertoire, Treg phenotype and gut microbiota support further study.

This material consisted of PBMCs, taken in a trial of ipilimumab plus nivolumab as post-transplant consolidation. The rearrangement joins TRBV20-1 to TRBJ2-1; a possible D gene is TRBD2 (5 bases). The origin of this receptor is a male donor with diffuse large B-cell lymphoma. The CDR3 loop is CSAGKHEQFF. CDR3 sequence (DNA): TGCAGTGCCGGGAAGCATGAGCAGTTCTTC.